The 28 T cell receptor beta chains below come from one sample, sequenced in a study of T cells in tumors after PD-1 blockade. Generated by immunoSEQ multiplex PCR, the TCRdb table keeps only in-frame clones and is missing some. The table records tens of thousands of clones, 73% of them present only once. Sequenced material: PBMCs, taken after anti-PD-1 treatment. Source of these receptors: a human donor with basal cell carcinoma.

The rearrangement joins TRBV24-1 to TRBJ1-3, with D hard to call. Germline V gene data show CDR1 as KGHDR and CDR2 as SFDVKD. CDR3 length: 15 amino acids. V was trimmed by 5 bases and J by 0 bases, leaving 10 bases between them. The CDR3 DNA follows: TGTGCCACCAGTGTCCGCCGATCCTCTGGAAACACCATATATTTT. Translated, it gives CATSVRRSSGNTIYF.

The chain is built from TRBV30 and TRBJ2-6; 9 bases agree with TRBD1. Per the germline V gene, CDR1 is GTSNPN and CDR2 is SVGIG (reference sequence). Trimming took 5 bases from V and 1 from J; bases not matched to a gene: 0. This CDR3 has 14 amino acids. CDR3 sequence: CAWGTGSGANVLTF. The CDR3 DNA follows: TGTGCCTGGGGGACAGGGTCTGGGGCCAACGTCCTGACTTTC.

The chain joins TRBV3-1 (or the pseudogene TRBV3-2) to TRBJ2-2; 7 positions match TRBD1. Germline V gene lookup returns CDR1 LGHDT and CDR2 YNNKEL (reference sequence). The CDR3 has 13 amino acids. The ends lost 3 bases at V and 6 bases at J; junction bases unmatched: 1. The CDR3: CASSQGTAGELFF. The CDR3 DNA follows: TGTGCCAGCAGCCAGGGGACAGCCGGGGAGCTGTTTTTT.

The J gene is TRBJ2-7, the V gene TRBV28; 10 bases fit TRBD2. The germline V gene encodes CDR1 MDHEN and CDR2 SYDVKM. Germline trimming cut 6 bases from V and 5 bases from J; bases unmatched to any gene: 10. CDR3 length equals 15 residues. CDR3 amino acids: CASSSIGTSAHEQYF. CDR3 coding DNA: TGTGCCAGCAGCTCCATTGGGACTAGCGCCCACGAGCAGTACTTC.

V gene TRBV7-9 combines with J gene TRBJ1-1; D remains ambiguous. The germline gives CDR1 SEHNR, CDR2 FQNEAQ (reference sequence). The CDR3 sequence is 14 residues long. V lost 6 bases and J lost 0, with 11 bases in between. The chain's CDR3 is CASRPDGMNTEAFF. CDR3 sequence (DNA): TGTGCCAGCAGACCTGACGGGATGAACACTGAAGCTTTCTTT.

The rearrangement links TRBV21-1 to TRBJ1-3; TRBD1 is the table's D call, not checked against the DNA. TRBV21-1 constitutes a pseudogene. The CDR3 length is 11 residues. The CDR3 nucleotides are TGTGCCAACCCAGGGGGAAACACCATATATTTT. This gives the protein CANPGGNTIYF.

The chain is built from TRBV18 and TRBJ2-3; 8 positions agree with TRBD1. The CDR3 totals 16 residues. Germline V gives CDR1 KGHSH, CDR2 LQKENI. J gave up 5 bases and V 3 bases, and 10 bases lay outside the gene matches. CDR3: CASSPINGQGRDTQYF. CDR3 sequence (DNA): TGTGCCAGCTCACCTATTAACGGACAGGGAAGAGATACGCAGTATTTT.

The CDR3 coding sequence is TGTGCCAGCAGCTATGTGTCAGGGGGCTCATACTATGGCTACACCTTC. It translates to CASSYVSGGSYYGYTF. The chain joins TRBV7-2 to TRBJ1-2, with 8 nucleotides matching TRBD1. CDR1 SGHTA and CDR2 FQGNSA come from the germline V gene. V trimming: 4 bases; J trimming: 3 bases; junction bases outside the gene matches: 10. The CDR3 has 16 amino acids.

V is TRBV5-3 and J is TRBJ2-5; 7 nucleotides align to TRBD2. TRBV5-3 is an ORF; its function is uncertain. Germline trimming cut 3 bases from V and 4 bases from J; bases unmatched to any gene: 18. There are 18 residues in the CDR3. The CDR3 DNA reads as TGTGCCAGAAGCTCTCCAAAAACTACACGTTCGGGAGGAGAGACCCAGTACTTC. Translated, it gives CARSSPKTTRSGGETQYF.

By frequency in the sample, this clone is medium-sized. The chain links TRBV19 to TRBJ1-1; 9 bases are shared with TRBD1. Trimming at V came to 6 bases and at J to 1 base, leaving 6 bases not matched to a gene. CDR3 length equals 15 residues. Germline CDR1 LNHDA, CDR2 SQIVND (reference sequence). CDR3 DNA: TGTGCCAGTAGGGGGGGACAGGGAGGGAACACTGAAGCTTTCTTT. This translates into CASRGGQGGNTEAFF.

This rearrangement joins TRBV27 to TRBJ1-1; 8 nucleotides line up with TRBD1. Germline lookup yields CDR1 MNHEY and CDR2 SMNVEV (reference sequence). This CDR3 region has 13 residues. V trimming: 8 bases; J trimming: 3 bases; junction bases outside the gene matches: 5. CDR3 nucleotides: TGTGCCAGCGGGACAGGAGAGGACACTGAAGCTTTCTTT. Its translation is CASGTGEDTEAFF.

In its sample, this clone was seen once. V usage is TRBV6-4 and J usage is TRBJ2-6, with 8 bases identical to TRBD2. This CDR3 region has 15 residues. V shed 6 bases, J shed 4 bases, and the junction held 5 bases outside the gene matches. Germline CDR1 is MRHNA and CDR2 is SNTAGT. The CDR3 here is CASSPAGAGANVLTF. The CDR3 DNA follows: TGTGCCAGCAGCCCAGCGGGGGCAGGGGCCAACGTCCTGACTTTC.

The chain joins TRBV2 to TRBJ1-1; D might be TRBD1 (5 bases). The CDR3 has 13 amino acids. V dropped 2 bases and J dropped 9 bases, with 13 bases sitting between them. Germline V CDR1 and CDR2: SNHLY, FYNNEI. As DNA, the CDR3 is TGTGCCAGCAGTGAAAGTGGGGGGGAAAAAGCTTTCTTT. This encodes CASSESGGEKAFF.

Only a few counts were recorded for this clone. The chain links TRBV6-4 to TRBJ2-7; D is unclear. The germline V gene encodes CDR1 MRHNA and CDR2 SNTAGT. V shed 3 bases and J shed 2 bases, with 8 bases lying between them. The CDR3 loop spans 13 amino acids. CDR3: CASSEAVPYEQYF. The CDR3, as DNA: TGTGCCAGCAGTGAGGCGGTTCCCTACGAGCAGTACTTC.

V and J are TRBV10-2 and TRBJ1-1; a weak D match, TRBD1 (5 bases). This CDR3 has 14 amino acids. Per germline, CDR1 WSHSY and CDR2 SAAADI. Trimming pared 3 bases from V and 4 bases from J, leaving 12 bases between. The CDR3: CASSDMRGVTEAFF. In nucleotides, the CDR3 is TGCGCCAGCAGTGATATGAGGGGCGTCACTGAAGCTTTCTTT.

This clone was counted between two and nine times. J is TRBJ2-7 and V is TRBV7-9, with 8 positions matching TRBD2. From germline, CDR1 is SEHNR and CDR2 FQNEAQ (reference sequence). The CDR3 has 14 amino acids. V was clipped by 6 bases and J by 5 bases; unmatched bases: 9. This CDR3 reads CASSRGTRQDEQYF. For the CDR3, the DNA is TGTGCCAGCAGTCGCGGGACTAGACAAGACGAGCAGTACTTC. The complete variable domain, with remaining parts taken from reference TRBV7-9 and TRBJ2-7, reads DTGVSQNPRHKITKRGQNVTFRCDPISEHNRLYWYRQTLGQGPEFLTYFQNEAQLEKSRLLSDRFSAERPKGSFSTLEIQRTEQGDSAMYLCASSRGTRQDEQYFGPGTRLTVT.

This clone has only a few counts. The chain joins TRBV6-2 or TRBV6-3 to TRBJ2-7; D possibly corresponds to TRBD1 (6 bases). V lost 6 bases to trimming and J lost 5 bases, with 14 bases between them. The CDR3 has 13 amino acids. The germline V gene has CDR1 MNHEY and CDR2 SVGEGT. CDR3 protein: CASSNTGIHEQYF. Written as DNA, the CDR3 is TGTGCCAGCAGCAACACAGGGATCCACGAGCAGTACTTC.

J is TRBJ2-3 and V is TRBV7-9; D perhaps matches TRBD1 (6 bases). Germline loops: CDR1 SEHNR, CDR2 FQNEAQ (reference sequence). The V end lost 1 base, the J end lost 5 bases, and 13 bases lay between the germline ends. This CDR3 region has 15 residues. CDR3 nucleotides: TGTGCCAGCAGCTTAGGGCTGGGGGCGAGAGATACGCAGTATTTT. This codes for CASSLGLGARDTQYF.

This chain links TRBV3-1 (or the pseudogene TRBV3-2) with TRBJ1-5; D not resolved. This CDR3 contains 16 residues. Per germline, CDR1 LGHDT and CDR2 YNNKEL (reference sequence). V lost 0 bases and J 7 bases, leaving 16 bases between the germline ends. CDR3 in amino acids: CASSQDSRRGIQPQHF. The CDR3 DNA is TGTGCCAGCAGCCAAGATTCTCGGCGGGGAATCCAGCCCCAGCATTTT.

This sequence joins TRBV7-2 and TRBJ2-7; D may be TRBD1 (6 bases). Germline values: CDR1 SGHTA, CDR2 FQGNSA. The V and J ends lost 3 bases and 0 bases respectively, with 12 bases between them. The CDR3 runs 15 residues. CDR3 in amino acids: CASSFNRVSSYEQYF. The CDR3 DNA reads TGTGCCAGCAGCTTTAACAGGGTGAGCTCCTACGAGCAGTACTTC.

In its sample, this clone was seen once. The CDR3 DNA reads as TGTGCCAGCAGTTTGGGGGGGGAAGGAAACACCATATATTTT. Translating it yields CASSLGGEGNTIYF. This chain joins TRBV28 and TRBJ1-3, with a possible D match to TRBD1 (5 bases). The V end was cut by 3 bases, the J end by 4 bases, with 10 bases between. Germline V CDR1 and CDR2: MDHEN, SYDVKM. The CDR3 runs 14 residues. Full variable domain (outside the CDR3, taken from reference TRBV28 and TRBJ1-3): DVKVTQSSRYLVKRTGEKVFLECVQDMDHENMFWYRQDPGLGLRLIYFSYDVKMKEKGDIPEGYSVSREKKERFSLILESASTNQTSMYLCASSLGGEGNTIYFGEGSWLTVV.

This clone has only one observation. This chain links TRBV19 with TRBJ2-2; perhaps TRBD2 as D (5 bases). The CDR3 is 15 amino acids. Germline lookup yields CDR1 LNHDA and CDR2 SQIVND (reference sequence). V shed 7 bases and J shed 4 bases, with 16 bases lying between them. This CDR3 reads CASTNPGLSTGELFF. CDR3 bases: TGTGCCAGTACCAATCCCGGACTGTCCACCGGGGAGCTGTTTTTT.

The chain employs TRBV6-6 and TRBJ2-7; 10 bases agree with TRBD2. The junction had 12 bases not matched to a gene; V was cut back by 4 bases and J by 9 bases. There are 15 residues in the CDR3. Germline V gene data show CDR1 as MNHNY and CDR2 as SVGAGI (reference sequence). Here the CDR3 reads CASSSSLGLAVTQYF. The CDR3 DNA reads as TGTGCCAGCAGTTCCTCCCTCGGACTAGCGGTAACGCAGTACTTC.

The genes are TRBV7-2 and TRBJ2-5; 8 nucleotides match TRBD2. Germline loops: CDR1 SGHTA, CDR2 FQGNSA. The V and J ends lost 1 base and 5 bases, in that order; junction bases with no gene match: 9. This CDR3 contains 16 residues. CDR3: CASSLGASGRMETQYF. The CDR3 bases are TGTGCCAGCAGCTTAGGAGCAAGCGGGAGAATGGAGACCCAGTACTTC. Complete variable domain (other parts from reference TRBV7-2 and TRBJ2-5): GAGVSQSPSNKVTEKGKDVELRCDPISGHTALYWYRQSLGQGLEFLIYFQGNSAPDKSGLPSDRFSAERTGGSVSTLTIQRTQQEDSAVYLCASSLGASGRMETQYFGPGTRLLVL.

V gene TRBV10-3 combines with J gene TRBJ2-7; D unclear. Per the germline V gene, CDR1 is ENHRY and CDR2 is SYGVKD. CDR3 length: 13 residues. Trimming left V 3 bases short and J 4 bases short, with 10 bases between. The CDR3 loop is CAISDAEEYEQYF. The CDR3 coding sequence is TGTGCCATCAGTGATGCAGAGGAATACGAGCAGTACTTC.

The chain joins TRBV9 to TRBJ2-1, with 12 bases lining up with TRBD2. Losses at the gene ends were 0 bases for V and 9 bases for J; bases not matched to a gene: 10. The CDR3 length is 17 residues. Germline V gene data show CDR1 as SGDLS and CDR2 as YYNGEE. The CDR3 sequence is CASSVALASGRASEQFF. The CDR3 DNA reads as TGTGCCAGCAGCGTAGCCCTGGCTAGCGGGAGGGCTAGTGAGCAGTTCTTC.

The chain has TRBV30 and TRBJ1-5; the match to TRBD1 covers 9 bases. Germline V CDR1 and CDR2: GTSNPN, SVGIG (reference sequence). The length of the CDR3 is 15 residues. V gave up 2 bases and J gave up 2 bases; unmatched junction bases: 4. CDR3 DNA: TGTGCCTGGAGTTACGGGACAGGGCGCAATCAGCCCCAGCATTTT. It codes for CAWSYGTGRNQPQHF.

This chain links TRBV5-5 with TRBJ1-5; D not resolved. V gave up 4 bases and J gave up 6 bases, with 11 bases separating them. Germline CDR1 SGHKS, CDR2 YYEKEE (reference sequence). The CDR3 sequence is 13 residues long. CDR3 coding DNA: TGTGCCAGCAGCCTCGTCGTCGGTCAGCCCCAGCATTTT. This codes for CASSLVVGQPQHF.